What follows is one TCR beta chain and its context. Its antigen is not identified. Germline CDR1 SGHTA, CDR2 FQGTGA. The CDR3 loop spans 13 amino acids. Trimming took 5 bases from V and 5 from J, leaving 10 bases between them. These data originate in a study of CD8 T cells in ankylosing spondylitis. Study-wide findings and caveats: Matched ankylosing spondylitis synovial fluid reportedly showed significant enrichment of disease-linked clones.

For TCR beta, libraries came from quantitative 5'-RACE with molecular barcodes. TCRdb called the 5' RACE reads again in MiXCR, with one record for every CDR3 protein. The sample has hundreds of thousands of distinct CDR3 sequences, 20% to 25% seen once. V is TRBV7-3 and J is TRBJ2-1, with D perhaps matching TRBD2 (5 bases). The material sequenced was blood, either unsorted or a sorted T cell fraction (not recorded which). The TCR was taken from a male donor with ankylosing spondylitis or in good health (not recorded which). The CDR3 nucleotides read TGTGCCAGCAGCCCCGGAGGAAACAATGAGCAGTTCTTC. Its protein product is CASSPGGNNEQFF.